The 5 T cell receptor beta chains listed next were all sequenced from one sample in a study of OX40 agonist ivuxolimab in advanced cancers. The repertoire was sequenced with immunoSEQ multiplex PCR; TCRdb's copy has only in-frame clones and lacks some. The sample holds roughly 25,000 clones; around 86% are singletons and the top ten take less than 40%. Material: CD4+ or CD8+ T cells sorted from blood, obtained in a trial of the OX40 agonist ivuxolimab. These TCRs come from an adult with an advanced solid tumor such as melanoma, head and neck, liver or kidney cancer.

This rearrangement joins TRBV28 to TRBJ2-7; 7 nucleotides match TRBD1. The CDR3 sequence is 15 residues long. V shed 1 base and J 4 bases; nucleotides not matched to a gene: 7. The germline CDR1 and CDR2 sequences are MDHEN and SYDVKM. The CDR3 coding sequence is TGTGCCAGCAGTTTATCTTACAGGGGTCAGTACGAGCAGTACTTC. Translation gives CASSLSYRGQYEQYF.

The genes are TRBV27 and TRBJ2-5, with 11 bases identical to TRBD1. This CDR3 region has 14 residues. Trimming took 6 bases from V and 4 from J; bases not matched to a gene: 4. Looked up from germline, CDR1 is MNHEY and CDR2 is SMNVEV (reference sequence). CDR3 sequence reads: CASSSGTGGETQYF. CDR3 DNA sequence: TGTGCCAGCAGCTCCGGGACAGGGGGAGAGACCCAGTACTTC.

This rearrangement joins TRBV5-8 to TRBJ2-7; D might be TRBD1 or TRBD2, each matching 5 bases. The CDR3 runs to 13 residues. CDR1 is SGHTS and CDR2 is YDEGEE in the germline V gene. V dropped 5 bases and J dropped 2 bases, with 11 bases sitting between them. CDR3 amino acids: CASSHGTTYEQYF. CDR3 coding DNA: TGTGCCAGCAGTCATGGGACGACCTACGAGCAGTACTTC.

Concerning this clone: Other DNA sequences within the sample encode an identical CDR3. The rearrangement uses TRBV4-1 and TRBJ1-5; TRBD1 aligns across 7 bases. The CDR3 has 14 residues. The V and J ends lost 1 base and 7 bases, in that order; junction bases with no gene match: 4. Germline lookup yields CDR1 MGHRA and CDR2 YSYEKL. The CDR3, as DNA: TGCGCCAGCAGCCAAGGACAGGGCGGCCAGCCCCAGCATTTT. Translated: CASSQGQGGQPQHF.

This chain uses TRBV14 with TRBJ2-5, with a weak D call TRBD2 (6 bases). Trimming shortened V by 0 bases and J by 1 base, and 12 bases separated the two germline ends. Germline V lookup: CDR1 SGHDN, CDR2 FVKESK. The CDR3 consists of 16 residues. The CDR3 loop is CASSQDSGSSQETQYF. Written as DNA, the CDR3 is TGTGCCAGCAGCCAAGATTCCGGGAGCAGCCAAGAGACCCAGTACTTC.